This TCR beta chain emerged from a study of chemoradiotherapy in HPV16-positive cancers. Profiled with immunoSEQ multiplex PCR; TCRdb holds only in-frame clones, not every one. The sample lists about 68,000 clones; 88% were seen once. This clone was seen a single time. Trimming at V came to 3 bases and at J to 9 bases, leaving 4 bases not matched to a gene. Germline CDR1 is SGHKS and CDR2 is YYEKEE (reference sequence). There are 13 residues in the CDR3. This rearrangement joins TRBV5-5 to TRBJ1-5; 9 nucleotides line up with TRBD1. The receptor comes from a human donor with HPV-associated anogenital cancer. The sequences come from blood, collected from a patient who underwent chemoradiotherapy. CDR3 nucleotides: TGTGCCAGCAGCTGGGACAGGGAATGGCCCCAGCATTTT. Translation gives CASSWDREWPQHF.